The entry below gives a single T cell receptor beta chain sequence along with its context. The antigen is not known. This entry comes from a study of cytomegalovirus exposure and HLA in healthy donors. Study outcomes and limitations: Trimming of TCR beta V- and J-genes showed a link, identified in a later analysis, to a missense DCLRE1C variant.

With 60 Vbeta and 13 Jbeta primers, the PCR was carried out. Sequencing used immunoSEQ multiplex PCR; TCRdb keeps in-frame clones, though not all of them. This repertoire shows about 52,000 clones, approximately 70% found once; its top ten account for about 9.1%. The CDR3 is made up of 14 amino acids. V shed 4 bases, J shed 3 bases, and the junction held 6 bases outside the gene matches. CDR1 is SGHRS and CDR2 is YFSETQ in the germline V gene. Input material: PBMCs. This sequence joins TRBV5-1 and TRBJ2-7, with TRBD2 matching over 8 bases. The TCR sequence derives from a woman in her forties or fifties in good health and CMV-seronegative. CDR3 residues: CASSASSGSYEQYF. DNA for the CDR3: TGCGCCAGCAGCGCCTCGAGCGGGAGCTACGAGCAGTACTTC.